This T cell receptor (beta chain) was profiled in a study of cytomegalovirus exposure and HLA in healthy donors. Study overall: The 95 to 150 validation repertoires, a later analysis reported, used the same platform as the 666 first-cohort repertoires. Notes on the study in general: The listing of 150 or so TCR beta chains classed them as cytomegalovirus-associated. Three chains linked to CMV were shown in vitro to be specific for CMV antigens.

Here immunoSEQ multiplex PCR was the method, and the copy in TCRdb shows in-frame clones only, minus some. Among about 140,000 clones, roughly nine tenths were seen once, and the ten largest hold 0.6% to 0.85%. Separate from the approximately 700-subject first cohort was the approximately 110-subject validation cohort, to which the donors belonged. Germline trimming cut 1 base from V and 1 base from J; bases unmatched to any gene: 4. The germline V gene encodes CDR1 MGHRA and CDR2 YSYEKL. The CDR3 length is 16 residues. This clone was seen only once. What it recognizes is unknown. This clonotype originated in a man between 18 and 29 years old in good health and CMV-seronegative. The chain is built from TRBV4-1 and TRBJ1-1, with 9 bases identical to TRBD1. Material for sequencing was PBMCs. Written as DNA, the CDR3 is TGCGCCAGCAGCCAAGCCCCGACAGGGGGGAACACTGAAGCTTTCTTT. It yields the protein CASSQAPTGGNTEAFF.